The rows below give T cell receptor beta chains drawn from one sample of a study of OX40 agonist ivuxolimab in advanced cancers. This table comes from immunoSEQ multiplex PCR, and its TCRdb copy is limited to in-frame clones, with some not included. This sample has about 71,000 clones; around 94% occur once, and the top ten carry approximately 14%. The sequenced sample was CD4+ or CD8+ T cells sorted from blood, obtained in a trial of the OX40 agonist ivuxolimab. All receptors derive from an adult with an advanced solid tumor such as melanoma, head and neck, liver or kidney cancer. Each CDR3 is given with its conserved first and last residue. A D gene is named only where the DNA matches it firmly. Some rows have no size entry. The others give once, few or many, or a class for an expanded clone.

j_call clone_size d_call v_call cdr3_nt cdr3_aa
TRBJ2-5 . . TRBV28 TGTGCCAGCCCCTCCGGGCAGGGCCAAGAGACCCAGTACTTC CASPSGQGQETQYF
TRBJ2-1 . . TRBV6-5 TGTGCCAGCACCCCCCGGAGGGATGGCGCGACGGAGTTCTTC CASTPRRDGATEFF
TRBJ2-3 . . TRBV7-6 TGTGCCAGCAGCTTCGGCACAGATACGCAGTATTTT CASSFGTDTQYF
TRBJ2-2 . TRBD2 TRBV28 TGTGCCAGCAGTTTGGTTCTAGCGGTCACCGGGGAGCTGTTTTTT CASSLVLAVTGELFF
TRBJ1-2 . TRBD1 TRBV18 TGTGCCAGCTCACCTGGACAGGGGGCGCTCTACGGCTACACCTTC CASSPGQGALYGYTF
TRBJ2-7 . . TRBV6-1 TGTGCCAGCAGTGATGCCGAGGGTAACGAGCAGTACTTC CASSDAEGNEQYF
TRBJ2-2 . . TRBV29-1 TGCAGCGTTGCGTCGGTGGGGGCCGCGGCCGGGGAGCTGTTTTTT CSVASVGAAAGELFF
TRBJ2-7 . . TRBV4-3 TGCGCCAGCAGCCAAGATCTCTTTGGGAGCTCCTACGAGCAGTACTTC CASSQDLFGSSYEQYF
TRBJ2-1 . . TRBV9 TGTGCCAGCATGGCTAACAACTACAATGAGCAGTTCTTC CASMANNYNEQFF
TRBJ1-2 . . TRBV4-3 TGCGCCAGCAGCCAAGGGACAGCTAACTATGGCTACACCTTC CASSQGTANYGYTF
TRBJ2-3 . TRBD2 TRBV9 TGTGCCAGCAGCGTAGAAGGGGCGGGAGCTACAGATACGCAGTATTTT CASSVEGAGATDTQYF
TRBJ1-2 . . TRBV30 TGTGCCTGGGGGCAGGGAAGCGTCTATGGCTACACCTTC CAWGQGSVYGYTF
TRBJ2-5 . TRBD1 TRBV11-2 TGTGCCAGCAGCTTAGTGGGACAGGGGGGAAAGACCCAGTACTTC CASSLVGQGGKTQYF
TRBJ1-1 . . TRBV15 TGTGCCACCAGCAGAGATAGGGCCGCGGACACTGAAGCTTTCTTT CATSRDRAADTEAFF
TRBJ2-3 . TRBD2 TRBV11-2 TGTGCCAGCAGCTTAGTGAGGCTTGGGGGGGCAGATACGCAGTATTTT CASSLVRLGGADTQYF
TRBJ2-1 . TRBD2 TRBV29-1 TGCAGCGTTGAACCCACTAGCGGGGGGTTAAATGAGCAGTTCTTC CSVEPTSGGLNEQFF
TRBJ2-5 . TRBD1 TRBV28 TGTGCCAGCAGTCAAAGACAGGGCCAAGAGACCCAGTACTTC CASSQRQGQETQYF
TRBJ1-4 . . TRBV6-1 TGTGCCAGCAGTGGGGGGCGACTGATTAATGAAAAACTGTTTTTT CASSGGRLINEKLFF
TRBJ1-2 . . TRBV28 TGTGCCAGCAGTTACGGTTATCCCGGGATTTATGGCTACACCTTC CASSYGYPGIYGYTF
TRBJ2-3 . TRBD2 TRBV7-9 TGTGCCAGCAGACCTACTAGCGGCAGCACAGATACGCAGTATTTT CASRPTSGSTDTQYF
TRBJ2-5 . . TRBV27 TGTGCCAGCAGTTTACTCCACCAAGAGACCCAGTACTTC CASSLLHQETQYF
TRBJ2-1 . . TRBV21-1 TGTGCCAGCAGTTGGACAGGGGTAATACGGGGAGACAATGAGCAGTTCTTC CASSWTGVIRGDNEQFF
TRBJ2-7 once TRBD2 TRBV7-2 TGTGCCAGCAGCAGGGGAGGAGCGCTAGCGGGACCGTACGAGCAGTACTTC CASSRGGALAGPYEQYF
TRBJ2-5 . TRBD1 TRBV4-3 TGCGCCAGCAGCCTAGCAGGGGGCGCAGGGGAGACCCAGTACTTC CASSLAGGAGETQYF
TRBJ1-2 . TRBD1 TRBV19 TGTGCCAGTAGATCCGGGGGGACAGGGAATAGCTACACCTTC CASRSGGTGNSYTF
TRBJ1-5 . . TRBV28 TGTGCCAGCAGTTCCCTGGGGGGTTCCAATCAGCCCCAGCATTTT CASSSLGGSNQPQHF
TRBJ2-5 . TRBD1 TRBV4-1 TGCGCCAGCAGCCGAGTAGGGGGCGAAGAGACCCAGTACTTC CASSRVGGEETQYF
TRBJ1-3 . . TRBV2 TGTGCCAGCAGTGTCGGGGAACACTCTGGAAACACCATATATTTT CASSVGEHSGNTIYF
TRBJ2-6 . TRBD1 TRBV7-3 TGTGCCAGCAGCTGGACAGGGGGTCTGGGGGCCAACGTCCTGACTTTC CASSWTGGLGANVLTF
TRBJ2-7 . . TRBV27 TGTGCCAGCAGTTGGGGGGGCAGTACCTACGAGCAGTACTTC CASSWGGSTYEQYF
TRBJ2-2 once . TRBV28 TGTGCCAGCAGTTTTACAGGGATTGGGTACGGCGGGGAGCTGTTTTTT CASSFTGIGYGGELFF
TRBJ1-2 . . TRBV9 TGTGCCAGCAGCGAAGGGACACGGCGGGGCTACACCTTC CASSEGTRRGYTF
TRBJ1-2 . TRBD1 TRBV7-8 TGTGCCAGCAGCTTGGACTCAGGGACAGCTAACTATGGCTACACCTTC CASSLDSGTANYGYTF
TRBJ1-4 . . TRBV4-1 TGCGCCAGCAGCCAAGTCCGGGGGCGCCGGGGTCCTAATGAAAAACTGTTTTTT CASSQVRGRRGPNEKLFF
TRBJ2-3 . TRBD2 TRBV11-1 TGTGCCAGCAGCTTAGTTGGGACTAGACGCACAGATACGCAGTATTTT CASSLVGTRRTDTQYF
TRBJ2-7 . TRBD1 TRBV19 TGTGCCAGTACCCCGGGGGGACAGGGGACACCCTACGAGCAGTACTTC CASTPGGQGTPYEQYF
TRBJ2-7 . . TRBV14 TGTGCCAGCAGCCAATCCTTATGGGGCCCTCTCGCCGAGCAGTACTTC CASSQSLWGPLAEQYF
TRBJ2-7 . . TRBV7-8 TGTGCCAGCAGCCTCGGGGTTTACGAGCAGTACTTC CASSLGVYEQYF
TRBJ2-4 . TRBD1 TRBV19 TGTGCCAGTAGTATCGACAGGGGGCTAGCCAAAAACATTCAGTACTTC CASSIDRGLAKNIQYF
TRBJ2-7 . . TRBV19 TGTGCCAGGCGACAGGTGGCCTTAGGGCAGTACTTC CARRQVALGQYF
TRBJ2-3 . . TRBV14 TGTGCCAGCAGCCACATCGGGATCTCTAGCACAGATACGCAGTATTTT CASSHIGISSTDTQYF
TRBJ1-1 . . TRBV27 TGTGCCAGCAGTTTGTACCTGTCCGACAAGAACACTGAAGCTTTCTTT CASSLYLSDKNTEAFF
TRBJ1-1 . TRBD1 TRBV27 TGTGCCAGCAGTTTGGGGACAGATGAAGCTTTCTTT CASSLGTDEAFF
TRBJ1-5 . . TRBV4-3 TGCGCCAGCAGCCTACTAGGGAGCAATCAGCCCCAGCATTTT CASSLLGSNQPQHF
TRBJ1-2 . . TRBV7-6 TGTGCCAGCAGCGAACAGGTCACGGGGAGCTATGGCTACACCTTC CASSEQVTGSYGYTF
TRBJ2-7 . TRBD2 TRBV5-6 TGTGCCAGCAGCCCGGGGGGATACGAGCAGTACTTC CASSPGGYEQYF